Sequencing of this T cell receptor beta chain was carried out in a study of technical replicates of blood from several donors. Produced via immunoSEQ multiplex PCR; TCRdb's table is partial and in-frame only. The sample lists roughly 60,000 clones, roughly 90% seen once, with roughly 5.1% in the top ten. Material for sequencing was PBMCs. This clonotype was obtained from a human donor in good health. Some clones in this sample may be carry-over from other donors' samples.

The CDR3 DNA reads TGTGCCAGCAGCCCCGCCGGCGGGTCCTACTACGAGCAGTACTTC. Translating gives CASSPAGGSYYEQYF. This chain connects TRBV7-2 to TRBJ2-7; weak D call: TRBD2 (5 bases). V was trimmed by 5 bases and J by 3 bases, leaving 17 bases between them. The germline V gene has CDR1 SGHTA and CDR2 FQGNSA. This CDR3 spans 15 amino acids. Full variable domain (remainder filled in from reference TRBV7-2 and TRBJ2-7): GAGVSQSPSNKVTEKGKDVELRCDPISGHTALYWYRQSLGQGLEFLIYFQGNSAPDKSGLPSDRFSAERTGGSVSTLTIQRTQQEDSAVYLCASSPAGGSYYEQYFGPGTRLTVT.